Included here is one TCR beta chain sequence, with context. This specimen belongs to a study of blood T cell repertoires in COVID-19. Across the whole study: Whether acute or convalescent, the COVID-19 samples came from the United States, Italy and Spain. Sources were T cells, B-cell-depleted T cells, or PBMCs; the material itself was cDNA or gDNA.

Sequencing was performed with immunoSEQ multiplex PCR; in TCRdb, only in-frame clones are kept and a portion is missing. Of about 250,000 clones listed, approximately 85% are singletons. The sequenced sample was peripheral blood. The clonotype was recovered from a man over 45 with active or convalescent COVID-19.

In nucleotides, the CDR3 is TGTGCCAGCAGTTTTTTTTCCTACCGGTACGAGCAGTACTTC. Its protein product is CASSFFSYRYEQYF. The chain couples TRBV28 to TRBJ2-7; unclear D gene. Germline V gene data show CDR1 as MDHEN and CDR2 as SYDVKM. The CDR3 is 14 residues long. The germline V and J ends were trimmed by 3 bases and 4 bases, with 13 bases remaining between them.